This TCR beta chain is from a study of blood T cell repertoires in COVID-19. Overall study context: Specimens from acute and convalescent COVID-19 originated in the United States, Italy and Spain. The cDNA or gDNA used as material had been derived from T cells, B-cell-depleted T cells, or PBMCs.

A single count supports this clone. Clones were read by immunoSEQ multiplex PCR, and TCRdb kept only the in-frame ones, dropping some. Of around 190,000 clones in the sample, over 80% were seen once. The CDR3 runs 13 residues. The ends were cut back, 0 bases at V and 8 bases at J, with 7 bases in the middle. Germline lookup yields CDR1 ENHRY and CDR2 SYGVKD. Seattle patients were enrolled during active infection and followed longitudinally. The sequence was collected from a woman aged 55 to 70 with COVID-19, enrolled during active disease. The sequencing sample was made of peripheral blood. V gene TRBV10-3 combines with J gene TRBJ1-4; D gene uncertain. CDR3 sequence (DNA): TGTGCCATCAGTGAGTCGGGAGGAGAAAAACTGTTTTTT. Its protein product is CAISESGGEKLFF.